The present T cell receptor (beta chain) was sequenced within a study of patients and donors after allogeneic stem cell transplantation. TCRdb reprocessed the RT-PCR reads via MiXCR and lists one record per CDR3 protein. This sample carries about 30,000 distinct CDR3 sequences, roughly 8% of them seen once, and the ten largest clones take around 50%. V was cut by 1 base and J by 9 bases, with 22 bases left in between. Germline V gene lookup returns CDR1 SQVTM and CDR2 ANQGSEA. CDR3 length: 16 amino acids. This clonotype was counted many times. The sample comprised blood, either unsorted or a sorted T cell fraction (not recorded which). The TCR was taken from a human donor who was either an allogeneic HSCT recipient or a stem cell or donor lymphocyte infusion donor (not recorded which). It is not recorded whose cells these are; they may come from a transplant donor. The rearrangement links TRBV29-1 to TRBJ2-1; D possibly corresponds to TRBD2 (7 bases). CDR3 DNA: TGCAGCGTTGAAGGGGGGGGGCAAAAAACGAACGGTGAGCAGTTCTTC. Its translation: CSVEGGGQKTNGEQFF.